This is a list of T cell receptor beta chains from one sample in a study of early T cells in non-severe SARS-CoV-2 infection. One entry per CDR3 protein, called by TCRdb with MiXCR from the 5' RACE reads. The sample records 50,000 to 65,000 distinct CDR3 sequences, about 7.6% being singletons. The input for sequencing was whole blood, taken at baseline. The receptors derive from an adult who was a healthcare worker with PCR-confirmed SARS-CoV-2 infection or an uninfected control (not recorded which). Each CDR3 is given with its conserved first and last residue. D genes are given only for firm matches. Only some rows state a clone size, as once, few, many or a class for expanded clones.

CATGDRDLNTGELFF	TGTGCCACTGGAGACAGGGACCTGAACACCGGGGAGCTGTTTTTT	TRBD1	TRBV19	15	many	TRBJ2-2
CASSLISGRPETDTQYF	TGTGCCAGCAGTTTGATCAGCGGGAGGCCCGAGACAGATACGCAGTATTTT	TRBD2	TRBV6-2/TRBV6-3	17	-	TRBJ2-3
CASSRQTNPPYGYTF	TGTGCCAGCAGCCGACAGACGAACCCACCGTATGGCTACACCTTC	-	TRBV7-9	15	many	TRBJ1-2
CASTPLVRTDTQYF	TGTGCCAGCACTCCCTTGGTACGCACAGATACGCAGTATTTT	-	TRBV11-2	14	few	TRBJ2-3
CASRFDRGQTQYF	TGTGCCAGCAGGTTTGACAGGGGCCAGACCCAGTACTTC	TRBD1	TRBV5-6	13	many	TRBJ2-5
CSARDRAAGELFF	TGCAGTGCTAGAGATAGGGCGGCCGGGGAGCTGTTTTTT	-	TRBV20-1	13	few	TRBJ2-2
CASSLTGGPYNEQFF	TGTGCCAGCAGCCTTACAGGGGGGCCCTACAATGAGCAGTTCTTC	TRBD1	TRBV7-3	15	-	TRBJ2-1
CASSQEGDRGTEQYF	TGTGCCAGCAGCCAAGAGGGAGACCGGGGGACCGAGCAGTACTTC	-	TRBV4-2	15	many	TRBJ2-7
CASSPTGQGAYEQYF	TGTGCCAGCAGTCCAACCGGACAGGGGGCCTACGAGCAGTACTTC	TRBD1	TRBV28	15	few	TRBJ2-7
CASSLDSAETQYF	TGTGCCAGCAGTTTAGATAGCGCCGAGACCCAGTACTTC	-	TRBV12-3/TRBV12-4	13	-	TRBJ2-5
CSARTGVDYGYTF	TGCAGTGCTAGGACAGGGGTAGACTATGGCTACACCTTC	TRBD1	TRBV20-1	13	many	TRBJ1-2
CASSQLAGRYEQYF	TGTGCCAGCAGCCAGCTAGCGGGACGCTACGAGCAGTACTTC	TRBD2	TRBV11-2	14	many	TRBJ2-7
CSARDAGNYEQYF	TGCAGTGCTAGAGATGCCGGAAACTACGAGCAGTACTTC	-	TRBV20-1	13	-	TRBJ2-7
CASSLGQGGTEAFF	TGCGCCAGCAGCTTGGGGCAGGGTGGTACTGAAGCTTTCTTT	-	TRBV5-1	14	few	TRBJ1-1
CASSQVGSSGANVLTF	TGTGCCAGCAGCCAAGTGGGATCCTCTGGGGCCAACGTCCTGACTTTC	-	TRBV4-2	16	-	TRBJ2-6
CASRARQGDSPLHF	TGTGCCAGCAGAGCCCGACAGGGAGACTCACCCCTCCACTTT	TRBD1	TRBV2	14	many	TRBJ1-6
CASSSARTGILDEQFF	TGCGCCAGCAGCTCAGCGAGGACAGGGATCTTGGATGAGCAGTTCTTC	TRBD1	TRBV5-1	16	many	TRBJ2-1